These 23 T cell receptor beta chains came from one sample sequenced in a study of shared clonotypes between healthy human individuals. Assay used: immunoSEQ multiplex PCR; TCRdb lists only in-frame clones, some missing. The sample has 450,000 to 500,000 clones; 60% to 80% are singletons. The sequenced sample was PBMCs. Every receptor here comes from a middle-aged woman in good health. Some clones in this sample may be carry-over from other donors' samples.

This chain links TRBV6-4 with TRBJ2-1; the match to TRBD2 covers 11 bases. This CDR3 is built from 15 residues. V trimming: 3 bases; J trimming: 8 bases; junction bases outside the gene matches: 6. In germline, CDR1 is MRHNA, CDR2 SNTAGT. CDR3 region: CASSESSGRVDEQFF. The CDR3 coding sequence is TGTGCCAGCAGTGAAAGTAGCGGGAGGGTGGATGAGCAGTTCTTC.

This clone has a count of ten or more. Other nucleotide sequences from this sample produce the same CDR3. The gene calls are TRBV30 and TRBJ2-7; 13 nucleotides align to TRBD2. CDR3 size: 14 residues. CDR1 and CDR2 (germline): GTSNPN, SVGIG (reference sequence). V lost 3 bases to trimming and J lost 8 bases; unmatched junction nucleotides: 7. The CDR3 region is CAWRLLAGGPKQYF. As DNA, the CDR3 is TGTGCCTGGAGGCTACTAGCGGGAGGGCCGAAGCAGTACTTC.

This clone was picked up a small number of times. The V call is TRBV5-1, the J call TRBJ2-3, with 9 bases matching TRBD1. Germline V gene lookup returns CDR1 SGHRS and CDR2 YFSETQ. This CDR3 has 16 amino acids. V was clipped by 4 bases and J by 2 bases; unmatched bases: 8. The CDR3 DNA reads as TGCGCCAGCAGCCAAGGACAGGGGCGATCCACAGATACGCAGTATTTT. This gives the protein CASSQGQGRSTDTQYF.

J is TRBJ2-4 and V is TRBV28; D uncertain. This CDR3 comprises 15 residues. Trimming took 2 bases from V and 0 from J, leaving 8 bases between them. Germline CDR1 and CDR2: MDHEN and SYDVKM. CDR3 bases: TGTGCCAGCAGTTTAGGAAAGCTAGCCAAAAACATTCAGTACTTC. This sequence encodes CASSLGKLAKNIQYF.

This chain joins TRBV4-1 and TRBJ2-5; perhaps TRBD2 as D (6 bases). The CDR3 extends over 13 amino acids. The germline V and J ends were trimmed by 3 bases and 4 bases, with 9 bases remaining between them. The germline V gene encodes CDR1 MGHRA and CDR2 YSYEKL. CDR3 DNA: TGCGCCAGCAGCCAGTGGAGGGGAGAGACCCAGTACTTC. Translation gives CASSQWRGETQYF.

With respect to this clone: A much larger clonotype is one base distant, so this may be a read error. This sequence joins TRBV4-3 and TRBJ1-2; 9 bases are a match to TRBD1. The CDR3 totals 13 residues. Germline V gene sequence: CDR1 LGHNA, CDR2 YSLEER. The CDR3: CANSPGQGLGYTF. CDR3 bases: TGCGCCAACAGCCCGGGACAGGGCTTAGGCTACACCTTC.

This clone was detected once. The chain employs TRBV2 and TRBJ2-7, with 7 nucleotides matching TRBD2. Germline CDR1 is SNHLY and CDR2 is FYNNEI. V lost 1 base, J lost 12 bases, and 3 bases stayed unmatched. CDR3 length: 11 amino acids. Written as DNA, the CDR3 is TGTGCCAGCAGTGAAGGGGACTACGGGTACTTC. This encodes CASSEGDYGYF.

This clone has a count of ten or more. The gene calls are TRBV15 and TRBJ2-5, with D maybe TRBD1 (6 bases). V shed 0 bases and J shed 3 bases, with 11 bases lying between them. This CDR3 spans 15 amino acids. Germline V lookup: CDR1 LNHNV, CDR2 YYDKDF (reference sequence). The CDR3 DNA sequence: TGTGCCACCAGCAGAGATAGGGACACGAAAGAGACCCAGTACTTC. It translates to CATSRDRDTKETQYF.

The chain recombines TRBV30 with TRBJ1-5, with D unclear. The CDR3 length is 13 residues. Germline loops: CDR1 GTSNPN, CDR2 SVGIG (reference sequence). V gave up 2 bases and J gave up 4 bases, with 9 bases separating them. The CDR3 DNA is TGTGCCTGGAGTAACGGAGTAAATCAGCCCCAGCATTTT. Translating gives CAWSNGVNQPQHF.

The chain combines TRBV10-1 with TRBJ2-2; no clear D gene. V was pared by 3 bases and J by 4 bases, with 9 bases between. This CDR3 has 14 amino acids. The germline V gene has CDR1 WNHNN and CDR2 SYGVQD (reference sequence). CDR3 loop: CASSDASPTGELFF. CDR3 DNA sequence: TGCGCCAGCAGTGATGCCTCCCCCACCGGGGAGCTGTTTTTT.

This clone was recorded many times. The chain recombines TRBV6-1 with TRBJ1-1; the match to TRBD1 covers 7 bases. V shed 8 bases and J 5 bases; nucleotides not matched to a gene: 11. Germline lookup yields CDR1 MNHNS and CDR2 SASEGT. The CDR3 covers 14 residues. CDR3 coding DNA: TGTGCCAGCTGTCGACAGGGTTCGTGGACTGAAGCTTTCTTT. It yields the protein CASCRQGSWTEAFF.

The V call is TRBV6-1, the J call TRBJ1-3; 10 bases align to TRBD1. V was pared by 4 bases and J by 1 base, with 4 bases of the junction left unmatched. The CDR3 has 16 residues. CDR1 and CDR2 from the germline V gene are MNHNS and SASEGT. The DNA for the CDR3 is TGTGCCAGCAGTGTGGACAGGGGGAAGTCTGGAAACACCATATATTTT. Protein sequence: CASSVDRGKSGNTIYF.

The count of this clone is one. This chain joins TRBV28 and TRBJ1-1; TRBD1 agrees at 8 bases. The CDR3 extends over 16 amino acids. Losses at the gene ends were 3 bases for V and 1 base for J; bases not matched to a gene: 7. Germline values: CDR1 MDHEN, CDR2 SYDVKM. The CDR3: CASSFRGPGRNTEAFF. The CDR3 nucleotides are TGTGCCAGCAGTTTCAGGGGGCCGGGGAGGAACACTGAAGCTTTCTTT.

CDR3 sequence (DNA): TGTGCCAGCAGCTCGCTCCTTCCGGGACAGTTCACAGATACGCAGTATTTT. It encodes CASSSLLPGQFTDTQYF. V gene TRBV5-6 combines with J gene TRBJ2-3, with 7 bases matching TRBD1. The V gene end was trimmed by 3 bases and the J gene end by 2 bases; junction bases not matched to a gene: 12. This CDR3 has 17 residues. The V gene's germline CDR1 is SGHDT and CDR2 YYEEEE.

This clone was recorded a few times. The V and J genes are TRBV6-5 and TRBJ2-7, with D perhaps TRBD1 (5 bases). V lost 5 bases and J 5 bases, leaving 16 bases between the germline ends. Germline-derived CDR1 and CDR2 are MNHEY and SVGAGI. This CDR3 spans 14 amino acids. The CDR3 loop reads CASSNGRWGNEQYF. Written as DNA, the CDR3 is TGTGCCAGCAGTAACGGACGGTGGGGCAACGAGCAGTACTTC.

This clone was counted only a few times. V and J are TRBV27 and TRBJ2-6; a weak D match, TRBD2 (6 bases). Trimming removed 4 bases at V and 4 bases at J, with 17 bases between. The length of the CDR3 is 17 residues. Germline CDR1 MNHEY, CDR2 SMNVEV (reference sequence). CDR3 sequence: CASSSPGLARGANVLTF. The CDR3, as DNA: TGTGCCAGCAGTTCGCCGGGGCTAGCGCGGGGGGCCAACGTCCTGACTTTC. Combining the CDR3 with reference TRBV27 and TRBJ2-6 gives the whole variable domain EAQVTQNPRYLITVTGKKLTVTCSQNMNHEYMSWYRQDPGLGLRQIYYSMNVEVTDKGDVPEGYKVSRKEKRNFPLILESPSPNQTSLYFCASSSPGLARGANVLTFGAGSRLTVL.

This clone was counted a single time. The chain uses TRBV7-6 and TRBJ2-3, with D perhaps matching TRBD2 (5 bases). This CDR3 is 15 amino acids long. V gave up 1 base and J gave up 2 bases, with 10 bases separating them. The V gene's germline CDR1 is SGHVS and CDR2 FNYEAQ. CDR3 bases: TGTGCCAGCAGCTTAGTGCTAGCCTTCACAGATACGCAGTATTTT. Amino acid sequence: CASSLVLAFTDTQYF.

This clone was counted once. The gene calls are TRBV30 and TRBJ2-5; D is perhaps TRBD1 (6 bases). The CDR3 loop spans 16 amino acids. Germline CDR1 GTSNPN, CDR2 SVGIG (reference sequence). V lost 5 bases and J 7 bases, leaving 26 bases between the germline ends. The CDR3 DNA follows: TGTGCCTGGGGAAAAAAGCAGGGGTCTACCCCAAGGACCCAGTACTTC. Amino acids: CAWGKKQGSTPRTQYF.

This chain joins TRBV25-1 and TRBJ2-1; D may be TRBD1 (6 bases). V lost 1 base and J 7 bases, leaving 14 bases between the germline ends. Germline loops: CDR1 MGHDK, CDR2 SYGVNS. The CDR3 length is 15 residues. The DNA for the CDR3 is TGTGCCAGCAGTGAATCTGAGCCCGGGACAAATGAGCAGTTCTTC. Its protein product is CASSESEPGTNEQFF.

The chain uses TRBV7-2 and TRBJ2-3, with D hard to call. This CDR3 comprises 15 residues. The ends were cut back, 2 bases at V and 2 bases at J, with 11 bases in the middle. Germline V CDR1 and CDR2: SGHTA, FQGNSA. CDR3 region: CASSLQTGFTDTQYF. The CDR3 region has the DNA TGTGCCAGCAGCTTACAGACTGGATTCACAGATACGCAGTATTTT. Full variable domain (rest looked up from reference TRBV7-2 and TRBJ2-3): GAGVSQSPSNKVTEKGKDVELRCDPISGHTALYWYRQSLGQGLEFLIYFQGNSAPDKSGLPSDRFSAERTGGSVSTLTIQRTQQEDSAVYLCASSLQTGFTDTQYFGPGTRLTVL.

This chain uses TRBV19 with TRBJ2-7, with D hard to call. Germline values: CDR1 LNHDA, CDR2 SQIVND (reference sequence). Trimming left V 1 base short and J 1 base short, with 5 bases between. This CDR3 region has 13 residues. DNA for the CDR3: TGTGCCAGTAGTATAGCAGAATCCTACGAGCAGTACTTC. This sequence encodes CASSIAESYEQYF.

The chain employs TRBV5-1 and TRBJ2-3; D is uncertain. Trimming shortened V by 4 bases and J by 7 bases, and 10 bases separated the two germline ends. This CDR3 spans 12 amino acids. CDR1 and CDR2 (germline): SGHRS, YFSETQ. The DNA of the CDR3 is TGCGCCAGCAGCCAAAACTTTAATACGCAGTATTTT. As protein: CASSQNFNTQYF.

The CDR3: CACNEWLADYNEQFF. The CDR3 DNA reads TGTGCCTGCAATGAGTGGCTAGCGGACTACAATGAGCAGTTCTTC. The J gene is TRBJ2-1, the V gene TRBV30; 7 positions agree with TRBD2. The V gene's germline CDR1 is GTSNPN and CDR2 SVGIG (reference sequence). The CDR3 has 15 amino acids. Trimming removed 6 bases from V and 3 bases from J; junction bases left unmatched: 11.